These 29 T cell receptor beta chains were all obtained from the same sample, sequenced in a study of T-cell reconstitution after alpha-beta-depleted transplantation in children. Preparation of the TCRbeta library was carried out with unique molecular identifiers. TCRdb re-analysed the PCR reads in MiXCR, keeping a single row per CDR3 protein. The sample has over 150,000 distinct CDR3 sequences, over 8.5% seen once. Sequences were derived from PBMCs, sampled before TCRalphabeta/CD19-depleted stem cell transplant. These receptor sequences come from a boy younger than 10 with acute myeloid leukemia, due to receive a stem cell transplant.

The CDR3 spells CASGPPRLAGTWETQYF. DNA for the CDR3: TGTGCCAGCGGACCTCCTCGACTGGCGGGAACCTGGGAGACCCAGTACTTC. The chain carries TRBV12-3 or TRBV12-4 and TRBJ2-5; possibly TRBD2 for D (6 bases). V lost 8 bases and J 5 bases, leaving 27 bases between the germline ends. The CDR3 has 17 amino acids.

The chain recombines TRBV10-3 with TRBJ2-7, with D hard to call. The CDR3 loop spans 14 amino acids. The V end was cut by 0 bases, the J end by 7 bases, with 13 bases between. The germline gives CDR1 ENHRY, CDR2 SYGVKD. CDR3 residues: CAISESRSLGEQYV. CDR3 nucleotide sequence: TGTGCCATCAGTGAGTCTAGATCTTTAGGGGAGCAGTACGTC.

In its sample, this clonotype was seen a few times. This chain links TRBV28 with TRBJ2-1; 10 bases match TRBD2. V dropped 3 bases and J dropped 0; count of bases not matched to a gene: 8. The CDR3 loop spans 18 amino acids. CDR1 and CDR2 from the germline V gene are MDHEN and SYDVKM. The CDR3 spells CASSFQTSGTSSYNEQFF. CDR3 bases: TGTGCCAGCAGTTTTCAAACTAGCGGGACGAGCTCCTACAATGAGCAGTTCTTC.

This clonotype appeared many times. The chain links TRBV28 to TRBJ2-1; the D is unclear. The germline V and J ends were trimmed by 6 bases and 3 bases, with 24 bases remaining between them. CDR1 and CDR2 from the germline V gene are MDHEN and SYDVKM. This CDR3 contains 18 residues. Here the CDR3 DNA reads TGTGCCAGCAGCCCGACCATGGCCAGCCTGAGTTACTACAATGAGCAGTTCTTC. Translating it yields CASSPTMASLSYYNEQFF. The entire variable domain, with the rest obtained from reference TRBV28 and TRBJ2-1, is as follows: DVKVTQSSRYLVKRTGEKVFLECVQDMDHENMFWYRQDPGLGLRLIYFSYDVKMKEKGDIPEGYSVSREKKERFSLILESASTNQTSMYLCASSPTMASLSYYNEQFFGPGTRLTVL.

This clonotype was counted ten times or more. The DNA of the CDR3 is TGTGCCAGCAGTTTACCAGGGGTGACGATCGAGCAGTACTTC. Its protein product is CASSLPGVTIEQYF. The rearrangement links TRBV28 to TRBJ2-7; possible D gene TRBD1, 6 bases. This CDR3 region has 14 residues. Trimming removed 2 bases at V and 6 bases at J, with 14 bases between. CDR1 is MDHEN and CDR2 is SYDVKM in the germline V gene.

The table lists this clonotype with many counts. The chain has TRBV27 and TRBJ2-1; D may match TRBD1 or TRBD2 (6 bases each). Germline CDR1 reads MNHEY; CDR2 reads SMNVEV (reference sequence). CDR3 length equals 14 residues. Trimming shortened V by 6 bases and J by 3 bases, and 12 bases separated the two germline ends. CDR3 sequence reads: CASRRGDFYNEQFF. CDR3 sequence (DNA): TGTGCCAGCAGGAGGGGGGACTTCTACAATGAGCAGTTCTTC.

As concerns this clonotype: A read error may produce the germline difference seen at one junction end. The chain has TRBV5-1 and TRBJ2-2; 10 bases are shared with TRBD1. The CDR3 is 14 residues long. Germline V gene lookup returns CDR1 SGHRS and CDR2 YFSETQ. The CDR3 DNA sequence: TGCGCCAGCAGATTGGGACAGGGGACCGGGGAGCTGTTTTTT. Translation gives CASRLGQGTGELFF. The entire variable domain, with the rest obtained from reference TRBV5-1 and TRBJ2-2, is as follows: KAGVTQTPRYLIKTRGQQVTLSCSPISGHRSVSWYQQTPGQGLQFLFEYFSETQRNKGNFPGRFSGRQFSNSRSEMNVSTLELGDSALYLCASRLGQGTGELFFGEGSRLTVL.

The chain couples TRBV3-1 to TRBJ1-5, with D hard to call. The V and J ends lost 11 bases and 9 bases respectively, with 26 bases between them. In germline, CDR1 is LGHDT, CDR2 YNNKEL (reference sequence). The length of the CDR3 is 15 residues. Here the CDR3 DNA reads TGTGCCTGCACCCAAGGCCGAGCGAAAATGCGGCCCCAGCATTTT. This gives the protein CACTQGRAKMRPQHF.

Remarks on this clonotype: A read error is possible here, since a much larger clone lies one base away. This chain uses TRBV20-1 with TRBJ2-3, with TRBD2 matching 9 bases. CDR1 DFQATT and CDR2 SNEGSKA come from the germline V gene (reference sequence). The CDR3 runs to 21 residues. Here the CDR3 reads CCARSADYGTSRGRYTDTQYF. The CDR3 DNA sequence: TGCTGTGCTAGATCCGCGGACTACGGGACTAGCAGGGGACGGTACACAGATACGCAGTATTTT.

This clonotype showed up many times. At one end the junction does not follow the germline gene, possibly because of a read error. The chain joins TRBV5-1 to TRBJ1-1; D remains unclear. CDR1 and CDR2 (germline): SGHRS, YFSETQ. The CDR3 loop spans 14 amino acids. The CDR3 DNA reads TGCGCCAGCACCTTGATGAACTCGAACACTGAAGCTTTCTTT. Its protein is CASTLMNSNTEAFF.

This clonotype was observed many times. This chain connects TRBV20-1 to TRBJ2-7, with D perhaps matching TRBD1 or TRBD2 (5 bases each). The V and J ends lost 5 bases and 5 bases respectively, with 22 bases between them. The CDR3 totals 15 residues. Germline V gene lookup returns CDR1 DFQATT and CDR2 SNEGSKA (reference sequence). For the CDR3, the DNA is TGCAGTGCTGAGACTGGGGTAGGGGAGATTGACGAGCAGTACTTC. Protein sequence: CSAETGVGEIDEQYF.

This clonotype has ten or more counts. The genes are TRBV3-1 and TRBJ2-3; 7 bases agree with TRBD2. With 1 base clipped from V and 2 bases from J, the junction kept 12 bases outside the gene matches. The V gene's germline CDR1 is LGHDT and CDR2 YNNKEL (reference sequence). The CDR3 is 18 residues long. CDR3 nucleotides: TGTGCCAGCAGCCAAGCCCAAAGCTCAGCGGGGATCACAGATACGCAGTATTTT. It specifies CASSQAQSSAGITDTQYF.

In its sample, this clonotype was seen many times. CDR3 protein: CASSEAGVRYGYTF. The CDR3 DNA sequence: TGTGCCAGCAGTGAAGCGGGGGTACGGTATGGCTACACCTTC. V usage is TRBV2 and J usage is TRBJ1-2; D is possibly TRBD1 (5 bases). V was trimmed by 0 bases and J by 5 bases, leaving 10 bases between them. This CDR3 comprises 14 residues. Germline V gives CDR1 SNHLY, CDR2 FYNNEI.

This clonotype was recorded at least ten times. The chain uses TRBV10-1 and TRBJ2-5, with 7 bases matching TRBD1. The length of the CDR3 is 13 residues. The junction had 12 bases not matched to a gene; V was cut back by 11 bases and J by 6 bases. Germline values: CDR1 WNHNN, CDR2 SYGVQD (reference sequence). CDR3 DNA sequence: TGCGCCCGACCGGAGACAGGGCGAAAGACCCAGTACTTC. Protein sequence: CARPETGRKTQYF.

This clonotype was detected many times. The V gene is TRBV7-8, the J gene TRBJ2-5; D not resolved. Trimming removed 5 bases from V and 1 base from J, with 20 bases in between. Germline lookup yields CDR1 SGHVS and CDR2 FQNEAQ. The CDR3 spans 17 residues. The CDR3 is CASSLGILVGLQETQYF. The CDR3 bases are TGTGCCAGCAGCCTAGGCATCCTAGTTGGTCTCCAAGAGACCCAGTACTTC.

Many counts were recorded for this clonotype. The V gene is TRBV20-1, the J gene TRBJ2-7; D uncertain. Germline CDR1 is DFQATT and CDR2 is SNEGSKA (reference sequence). With 0 bases removed from V and 3 bases from J, the gap between germline ends came to 6 bases. The CDR3 contains 12 residues. The CDR3 loop is CSAREAVYEQYF. CDR3 nucleotides: TGCAGTGCTAGAGAGGCAGTCTACGAGCAGTACTTC.

This clonotype was detected ten times or more. The rearrangement links TRBV5-1 to TRBJ2-1, with 14 nucleotides matching TRBD2. This CDR3 contains 16 residues. The V segment lost 4 bases and the J segment 8 bases; nucleotides outside the gene matches: 8. CDR1 is SGHRS and CDR2 is YFSETQ in the germline V gene. This chain's CDR3 is CASSPTSGRALDEQFF. The CDR3 region has the DNA TGCGCCAGCAGCCCGACTAGCGGGAGGGCCCTCGATGAGCAGTTCTTC.

This clonotype has at least ten counts. The chain links TRBV20-1 to TRBJ2-5; no reliable D call. Germline lookup yields CDR1 DFQATT and CDR2 SNEGSKA (reference sequence). The CDR3 is 11 amino acids. V shed 6 bases and J shed 4 bases, with 9 bases lying between them. CDR3 in DNA: TGCAGTGCCCTTGAACGAGAGACCCAGTACTTC. The encoded protein is CSALERETQYF.

This clonotype was found many times. The chain joins TRBV7-6 to TRBJ1-1; 9 bases agree with TRBD1. Germline assignment: CDR1 SGHVS and CDR2 FNYEAQ. J was trimmed by 0 bases and V by 5 bases; bases with no gene match: 7. The CDR3 has 16 amino acids. This chain's CDR3 is CASSPRQGGVNTEAFF. CDR3 DNA: TGTGCCAGCAGCCCCCGACAGGGGGGCGTGAACACTGAAGCTTTCTTT.

Ten or more counts support this clonotype. In nucleotides, the CDR3 is TGCAGCGTAACCGGGACAGAAGATAACACCGGGGAGCTGTTTTTT. It translates to CSVTGTEDNTGELFF. V usage is TRBV29-1 and J usage is TRBJ2-2, with 7 nucleotides matching TRBD1. V lost 6 bases, J lost 2 bases, and 9 bases stayed unmatched. The CDR3 spans 15 residues. From germline, CDR1 is SQVTM and CDR2 ANQGSEA.

In its sample, this clonotype was seen many times. This chain links TRBV28 with TRBJ1-2; 8 bases agree with TRBD1. The CDR3 length is 14 residues. Germline CDR1 and CDR2: MDHEN and SYDVKM. J gave up 8 bases and V 3 bases, and 8 bases lay outside the gene matches. CDR3 sequence: CASSLDSGGLGYTF. The CDR3 nucleotides read TGTGCCAGCAGTTTGGATTCAGGGGGCTTAGGCTACACCTTC.

The sample holds many counts of this clonotype. The gene calls are TRBV4-1 and TRBJ1-2, with D possibly matching TRBD1 (5 bases). Germline CDR1 MGHRA, CDR2 YSYEKL. CDR3 size: 15 residues. The ends were cut back, 0 bases at V and 1 base at J, with 9 bases in the middle. The CDR3 region is CASSQDLTDNYGYTF. The CDR3 DNA reads TGCGCCAGCAGCCAAGACTTGACAGATAACTATGGCTACACCTTC.

To note about this clonotype: A junction end diverges from the germline sequence, so it may reflect a read error. V gene TRBV3-1 combines with J gene TRBJ2-1; 7 bases agree with TRBD1. Germline CDR1 is LGHDT and CDR2 is YNNKEL (reference sequence). The CDR3 has 14 residues. The chain's CDR3 is CACSHPGQDNEQLF. The CDR3 DNA reads as TGTGCCTGCAGCCATCCTGGACAGGATAATGAGCAGCTCTTC.

The chain joins TRBV21-1 to TRBJ2-1; the table's D call, TRBD2, has no DNA check behind it. TRBV21-1 is described as a pseudogene. This CDR3 is 16 amino acids long. The CDR3 bases are TGTGCCAGCAGCCCCAAGTCGGGACTAGCGGCAAATGAGCAGTTCTTC. Amino acid sequence: CASSPKSGLAANEQFF.

This clonotype occurred a few times. The gene calls are TRBV7-6 and TRBJ1-2; no reliable D call. V was trimmed by 5 bases and J by 0 bases, leaving 13 bases between them. CDR1 and CDR2 (germline): SGHVS, FNYEAQ. The CDR3 covers 15 residues. CDR3 nucleotide sequence: TGTGCCAGCAGCCTTATGCAGGCGTCTAACTATGGCTACACCTTC. Its protein is CASSLMQASNYGYTF.

This chain links TRBV2 with TRBJ1-5; the match to TRBD1 covers 7 bases. Germline V gives CDR1 SNHLY, CDR2 FYNNEI. The CDR3 length is 16 residues. With V trimmed by 4 bases and J by 4 bases, 10 bases remained unmatched. The CDR3 sequence: CASSGYRDSPNQPQHF. The DNA for the CDR3 is TGTGCCAGCAGTGGGTACAGGGACAGTCCAAATCAGCCCCAGCATTTT.

The sample holds many counts of this clonotype. The rearrangement uses TRBV5-1 and TRBJ2-2; no reliable D call. CDR1 SGHRS and CDR2 YFSETQ come from the germline V gene. The CDR3 loop spans 17 amino acids. V was trimmed by 0 bases and J by 1 base, leaving 13 bases between them. CDR3 nucleotide sequence: TGCGCCAGCAGCTTGGAGCCGGCAGAACTGAACACCGGGGAGCTGTTTTTT. Protein sequence: CASSLEPAELNTGELFF.

This rearrangement joins TRBV7-3 to TRBJ2-5; D is unclear. Trimming stripped 3 bases from V and 5 bases from J, with 10 bases between. This CDR3 region has 13 residues. The germline V gene has CDR1 SGHTA and CDR2 FQGTGA. In DNA form, the CDR3 reads TGTGCCAGCAGCTTTACGAGTGGGGAGACCCAGTACTTC. Its protein product is CASSFTSGETQYF.

This clonotype was seen many times. The chain has TRBV5-8 and TRBJ2-2; a possible D gene is TRBD1 (6 bases). This CDR3 spans 16 amino acids. Germline CDR1 is SGHTS and CDR2 is YDEGEE. Trimming shortened V by 0 bases and J by 4 bases, and 13 bases separated the two germline ends. DNA of the CDR3: TGTGCCAGCAGCTTGGGGGTGACAGGACTCACCGGGGAGCTGTTTTTT. This translates into CASSLGVTGLTGELFF. Supplemented by reference TRBV5-8 and TRBJ2-2, the full variable domain reads EAGVTQSPTHLIKTRGQQATLRCSPISGHTSVYWYQQALGLGLQFLLWYDEGEERNRGNFPPRFSGRQFPNYSSELNVNALELEDSALYLCASSLGVTGLTGELFFGEGSRLTVL.